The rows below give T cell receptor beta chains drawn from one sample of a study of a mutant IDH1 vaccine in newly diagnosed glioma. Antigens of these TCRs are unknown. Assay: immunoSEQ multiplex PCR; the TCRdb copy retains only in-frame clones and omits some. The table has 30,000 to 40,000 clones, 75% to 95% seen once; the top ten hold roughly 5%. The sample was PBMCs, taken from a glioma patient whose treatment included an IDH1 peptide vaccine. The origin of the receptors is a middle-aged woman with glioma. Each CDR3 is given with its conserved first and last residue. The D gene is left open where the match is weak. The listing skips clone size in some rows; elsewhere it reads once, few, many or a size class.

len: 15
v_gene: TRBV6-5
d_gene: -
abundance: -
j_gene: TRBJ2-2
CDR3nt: TGTGCCAGCAGTTACGTGGGGTCGGCTGTAGGGGAGCTGTTTTTT
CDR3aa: CASSYVGSAVGELFF

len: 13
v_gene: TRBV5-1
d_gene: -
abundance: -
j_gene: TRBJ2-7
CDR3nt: TGCGCCAGCAGCTTTGTCAGGGGCTACGAGCAGTACTTC
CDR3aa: CASSFVRGYEQYF

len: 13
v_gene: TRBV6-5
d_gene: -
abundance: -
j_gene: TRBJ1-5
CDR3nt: TGTGCCAGTAGTGGGGGTCGGCGGCAGCCCCAGCATTTT
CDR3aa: CASSGGRRQPQHF

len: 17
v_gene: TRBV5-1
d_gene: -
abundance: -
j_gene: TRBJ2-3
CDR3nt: TGCGCCAGCAGCTTGGTAGTAGGGACTGCAGGAGGAGATACGCAGTATTTT
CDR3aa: CASSLVVGTAGGDTQYF

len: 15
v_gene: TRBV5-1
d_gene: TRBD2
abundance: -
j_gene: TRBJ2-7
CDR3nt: TGCGCCAGCAGCTCATCGACTAGCGGGGACTACGAGCAGTACTTC
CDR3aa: CASSSSTSGDYEQYF

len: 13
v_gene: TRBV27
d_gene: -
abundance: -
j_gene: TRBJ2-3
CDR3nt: TGTGCCAGCAGTTCCGGACTACTCGCTACGCAGTATTTT
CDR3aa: CASSSGLLATQYF

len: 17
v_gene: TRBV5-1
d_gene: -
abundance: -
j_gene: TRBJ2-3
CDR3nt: TGCGCCAGCAGCTCGACAACGGACACGAGTTGGGGAGATACGCAGTATTTT
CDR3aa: CASSSTTDTSWGDTQYF

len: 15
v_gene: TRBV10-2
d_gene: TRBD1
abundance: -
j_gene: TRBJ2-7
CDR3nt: TGCGCCAGCAGGGACAGGACCTTCGAACTATACGAGCAGTACTTC
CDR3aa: CASRDRTFELYEQYF

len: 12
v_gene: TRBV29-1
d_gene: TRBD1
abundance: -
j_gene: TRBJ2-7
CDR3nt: TGCAGCGTCCGGGACAGCTCCTACGAGCAGTACTTC
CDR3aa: CSVRDSSYEQYF

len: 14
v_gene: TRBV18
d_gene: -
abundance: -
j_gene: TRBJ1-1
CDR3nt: TGTGCCAGCTCACTCCAGCCAGGTGACACTGAAGCTTTCTTT
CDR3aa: CASSLQPGDTEAFF

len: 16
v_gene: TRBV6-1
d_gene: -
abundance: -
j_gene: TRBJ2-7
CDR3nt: TGTGCCAGCAGTGAATGGGAAGGGAGGCCCTCCTACGAGCAGTACTTC
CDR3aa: CASSEWEGRPSYEQYF

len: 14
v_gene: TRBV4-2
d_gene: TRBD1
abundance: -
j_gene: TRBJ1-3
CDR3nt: TGTGCCAGCACTAAAACAGGGGGAGGAAACACCATATATTTT
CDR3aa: CASTKTGGGNTIYF

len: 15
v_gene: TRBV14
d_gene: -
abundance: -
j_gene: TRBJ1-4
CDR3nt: TGTGCCAGCAGCCCAGTGGGGACAACTAATGAAAAACTGTTTTTT
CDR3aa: CASSPVGTTNEKLFF

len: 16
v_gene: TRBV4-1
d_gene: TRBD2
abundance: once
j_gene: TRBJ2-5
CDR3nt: TGCGCCAGCAGCCAAGAAGTGTTGAGCGGGAGAGAGACCCAGTACTTC
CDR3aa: CASSQEVLSGRETQYF

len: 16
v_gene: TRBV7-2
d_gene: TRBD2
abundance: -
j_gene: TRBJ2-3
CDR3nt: TGTGCCAGCAGCTTAGTGAGCGGGGGGGGTCTAGATACGCAGTATTTT
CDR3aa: CASSLVSGGGLDTQYF

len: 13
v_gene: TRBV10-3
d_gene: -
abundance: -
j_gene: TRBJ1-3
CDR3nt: TGTGCCATCAGTTCCAGCTCTGGAAACACCATATATTTT
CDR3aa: CAISSSSGNTIYF

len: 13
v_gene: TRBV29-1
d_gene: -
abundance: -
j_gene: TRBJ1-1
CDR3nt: TGCAGCGTTGATGGGCAGGGTATACCTGAAGCTTTCTTT
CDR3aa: CSVDGQGIPEAFF

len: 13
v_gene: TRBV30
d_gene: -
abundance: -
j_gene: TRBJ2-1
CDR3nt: TGTGCCTGGAGCCAAGGAGGCTCACGGAGGAGGTTCTTC
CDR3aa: CAWSQGGSRRRFF

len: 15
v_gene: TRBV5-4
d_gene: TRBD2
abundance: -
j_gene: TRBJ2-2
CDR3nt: TGTGCCAGCGGCTTAGCGGGGGGTAACACCGGGGAGCTGTTTTTT
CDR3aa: CASGLAGGNTGELFF

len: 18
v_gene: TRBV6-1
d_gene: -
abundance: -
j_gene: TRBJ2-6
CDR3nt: TGTGCCAGCAGTGGCGGGCACCCACAAGGCTCTGGGGCCAACGTCCTGACTTTC
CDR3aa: CASSGGHPQGSGANVLTF

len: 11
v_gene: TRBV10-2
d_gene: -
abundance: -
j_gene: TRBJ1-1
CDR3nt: TGCGCCAGCAGTGGCCTAGGTGGGACGTCGTTT
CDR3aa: CASSGLGGTSF

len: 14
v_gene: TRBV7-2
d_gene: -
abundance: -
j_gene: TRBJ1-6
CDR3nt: TGTGCCAGCAGCATACCGGGACATGGGACACCCCTCCACTTT
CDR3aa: CASSIPGHGTPLHF

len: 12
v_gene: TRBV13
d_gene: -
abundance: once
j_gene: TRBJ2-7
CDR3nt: TGTGCCAGCAGCTTAAGGAATTACGAGCAGTACTTC
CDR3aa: CASSLRNYEQYF

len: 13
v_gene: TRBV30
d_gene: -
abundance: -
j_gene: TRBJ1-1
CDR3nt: TGTGCCTGGAAACACGACCGGGGCACTGAAGCTTTCTTT
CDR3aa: CAWKHDRGTEAFF

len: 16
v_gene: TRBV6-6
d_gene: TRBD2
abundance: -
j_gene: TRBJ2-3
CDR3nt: TGTGCCAGCAGTTACCTTAGCGGGGGGCCCACAGATACGCAGTATTTT
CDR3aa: CASSYLSGGPTDTQYF

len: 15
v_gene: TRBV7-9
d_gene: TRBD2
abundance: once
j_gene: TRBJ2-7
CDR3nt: TGTGCCAGCAGCTTAGTGGGGACTAGCGGCTACGAGCAGTACTTC
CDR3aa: CASSLVGTSGYEQYF

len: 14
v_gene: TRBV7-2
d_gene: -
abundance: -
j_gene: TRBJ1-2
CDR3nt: TGTGCCAGCAGCTACGACAGCCCTAACTATGGCTACACCTTC
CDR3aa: CASSYDSPNYGYTF

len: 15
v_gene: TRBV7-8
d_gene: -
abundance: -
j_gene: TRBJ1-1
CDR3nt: TGTGCCAGCAGCTTAAGCTCCTACGGGGACACTGAAGCTTTCTTT
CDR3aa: CASSLSSYGDTEAFF

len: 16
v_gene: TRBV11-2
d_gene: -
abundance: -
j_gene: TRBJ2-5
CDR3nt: TGTGCCAGCAGCAAGAGGGGGGCCACCACCCAAGAGACCCAGTACTTC
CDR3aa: CASSKRGATTQETQYF

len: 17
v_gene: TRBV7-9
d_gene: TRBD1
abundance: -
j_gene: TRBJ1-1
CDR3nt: TGTGCCAGCAGCCCAAACCGGGACAGGGTTTTGAACACTGAAGCTTTCTTT
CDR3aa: CASSPNRDRVLNTEAFF

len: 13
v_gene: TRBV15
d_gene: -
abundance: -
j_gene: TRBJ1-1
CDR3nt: TGTGCCACCAGCAGATCCGGACAGTCTGAAGCTTTCTTT
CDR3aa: CATSRSGQSEAFF

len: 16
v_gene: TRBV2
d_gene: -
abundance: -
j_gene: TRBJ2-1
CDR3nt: TGTGCCAGCAGTGAAGGACACAGGGGGGGGTACAATGAGCAGTTCTTC
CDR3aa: CASSEGHRGGYNEQFF

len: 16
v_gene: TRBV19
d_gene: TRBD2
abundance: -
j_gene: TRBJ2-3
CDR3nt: TGTGCCACCGGACTAGCGGGAGAGGGCAGCACAGATACGCAGTATTTT
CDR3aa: CATGLAGEGSTDTQYF

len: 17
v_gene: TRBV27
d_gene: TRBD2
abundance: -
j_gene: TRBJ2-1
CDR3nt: TGTGCCAGCAGACTACAGGGGACTAGCGGAACCTACAATGAGCAGTTCTTC
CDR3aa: CASRLQGTSGTYNEQFF

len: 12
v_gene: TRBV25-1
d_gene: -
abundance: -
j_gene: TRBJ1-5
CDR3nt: TGTGCCAGCTCAGAGGGTTTTCAGCCCCAGCATTTT
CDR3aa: CASSEGFQPQHF

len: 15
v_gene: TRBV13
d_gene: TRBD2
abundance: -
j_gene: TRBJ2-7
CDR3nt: TGTGCCAGCAGTTCAAGGATTAGCGGGAGCTACGAGCAGTACTTC
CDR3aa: CASSSRISGSYEQYF

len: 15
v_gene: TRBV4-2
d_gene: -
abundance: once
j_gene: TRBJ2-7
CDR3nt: TGTGCCAGCAGCCAAGATGGGTCCCACACCTACGAGCAGTACTTC
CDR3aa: CASSQDGSHTYEQYF

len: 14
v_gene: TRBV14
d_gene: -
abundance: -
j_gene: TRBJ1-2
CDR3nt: TGTGCCAGCAGCCCTCGCGGGCAGATCTATGGCTACACCTTC
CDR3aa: CASSPRGQIYGYTF

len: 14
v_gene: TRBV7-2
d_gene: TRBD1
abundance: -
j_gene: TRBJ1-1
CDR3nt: TGTGCCAGCAGCAGAGACAGGGGCGGGACTGAAGCTTTCTTT
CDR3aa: CASSRDRGGTEAFF

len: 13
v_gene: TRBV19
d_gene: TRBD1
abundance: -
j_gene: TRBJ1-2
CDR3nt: TGTGCCAGTAGTCCAAGGACAGGGTATGGCTACACCTTC
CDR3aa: CASSPRTGYGYTF

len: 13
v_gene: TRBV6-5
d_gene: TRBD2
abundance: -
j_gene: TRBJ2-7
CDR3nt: TGTGCCAGCAGACTGGGACTAGCCGGCGAGCAGTACTTC
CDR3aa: CASRLGLAGEQYF

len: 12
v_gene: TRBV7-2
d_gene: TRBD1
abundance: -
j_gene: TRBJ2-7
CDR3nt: TGTGCCAGCAGCTTTACAGGGGTTGAGCAGTACTTC
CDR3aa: CASSFTGVEQYF

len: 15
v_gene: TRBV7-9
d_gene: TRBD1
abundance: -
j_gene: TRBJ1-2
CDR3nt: TGTGCCAGCAGCCTTAGGACAGGGGGTAACTATGGCTACACCTTC
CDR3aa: CASSLRTGGNYGYTF

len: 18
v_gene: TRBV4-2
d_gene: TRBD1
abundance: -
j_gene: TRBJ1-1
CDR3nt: TGTGCCAGCAGCCAGGCCATTGGGACAGCGAGGTCGGACACTGAAGCTTTCTTT
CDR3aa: CASSQAIGTARSDTEAFF

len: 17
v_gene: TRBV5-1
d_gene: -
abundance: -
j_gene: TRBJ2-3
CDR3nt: TGCGCCAGCAGCTCCACCAGCGGAGCGACCTCCACAGATACGCAGTATTTT
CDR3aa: CASSSTSGATSTDTQYF